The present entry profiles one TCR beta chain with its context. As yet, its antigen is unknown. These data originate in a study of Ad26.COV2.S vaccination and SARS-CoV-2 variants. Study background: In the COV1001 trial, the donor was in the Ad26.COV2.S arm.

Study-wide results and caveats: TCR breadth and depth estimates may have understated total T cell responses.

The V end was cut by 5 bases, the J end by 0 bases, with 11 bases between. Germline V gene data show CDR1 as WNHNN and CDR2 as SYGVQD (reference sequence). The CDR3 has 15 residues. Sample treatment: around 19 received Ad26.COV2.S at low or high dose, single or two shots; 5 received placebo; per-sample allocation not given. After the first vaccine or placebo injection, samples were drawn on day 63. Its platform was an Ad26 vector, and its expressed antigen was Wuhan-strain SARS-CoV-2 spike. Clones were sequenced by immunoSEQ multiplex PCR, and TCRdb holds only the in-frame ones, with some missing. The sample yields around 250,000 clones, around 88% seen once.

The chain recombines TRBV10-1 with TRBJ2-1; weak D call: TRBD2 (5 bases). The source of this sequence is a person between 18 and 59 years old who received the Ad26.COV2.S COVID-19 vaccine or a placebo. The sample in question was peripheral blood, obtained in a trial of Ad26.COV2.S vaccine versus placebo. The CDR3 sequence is CASSFRESSYNEQFF. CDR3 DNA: TGCGCCAGCAGTTTTCGGGAAAGCTCCTACAATGAGCAGTTCTTC.